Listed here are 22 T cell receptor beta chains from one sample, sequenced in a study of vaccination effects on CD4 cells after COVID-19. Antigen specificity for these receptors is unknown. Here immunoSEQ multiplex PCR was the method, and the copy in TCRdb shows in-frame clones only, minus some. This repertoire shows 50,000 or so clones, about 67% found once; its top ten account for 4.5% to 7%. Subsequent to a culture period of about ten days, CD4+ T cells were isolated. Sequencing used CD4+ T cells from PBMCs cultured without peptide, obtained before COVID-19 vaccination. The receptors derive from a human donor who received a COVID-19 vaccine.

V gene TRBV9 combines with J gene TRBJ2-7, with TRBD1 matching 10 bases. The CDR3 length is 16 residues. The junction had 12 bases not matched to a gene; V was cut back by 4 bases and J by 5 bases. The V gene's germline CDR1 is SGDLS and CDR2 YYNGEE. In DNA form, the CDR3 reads TGTGCCAGCAGCCCCCGACAGGGGGCTAACGGCGACGAGCAGTACTTC. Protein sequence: CASSPRQGANGDEQYF.

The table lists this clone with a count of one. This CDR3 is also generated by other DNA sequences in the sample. The CDR3 sequence is CASSPRDRGSYNEQFF. CDR3 nucleotides: TGTGCCAGCAGCCCCCGGGACAGGGGATCCTACAATGAGCAGTTCTTC. The chain joins TRBV11-2 to TRBJ2-1, with TRBD1 matching over 10 bases. The germline gives CDR1 SGHAT, CDR2 FQNNGV. J lost 1 base, V lost 5 bases, and 5 bases had no gene match. The CDR3 length is 16 residues. Based on the CDR3 plus reference TRBV11-2 and TRBJ2-1, the full variable domain is EAGVAQSPRYKIIEKRQSVAFWCNPISGHATLYWYQQILGQGPKLLIQFQNNGVVDDSQLPKDRFSAERLKGVDSTLKIQPAKLEDSAVYLCASSPRDRGSYNEQFFGPGTRLTVL.

Here the CDR3 reads CASSQGGQGMNTEAFF. The CDR3 bases are TGCGCCAGCAGCCAAGGGGGACAGGGCATGAACACTGAAGCTTTCTTT. This chain uses TRBV4-1 with TRBJ1-1, with 9 positions matching TRBD1. The V gene's germline CDR1 is MGHRA and CDR2 YSYEKL. J gave up 0 bases and V 1 base, and 3 bases lay outside the gene matches. This CDR3 region has 16 residues.

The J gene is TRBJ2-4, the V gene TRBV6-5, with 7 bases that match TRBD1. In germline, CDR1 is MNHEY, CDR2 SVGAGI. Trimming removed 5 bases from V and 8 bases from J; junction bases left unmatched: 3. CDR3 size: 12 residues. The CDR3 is CASSNRGDIQYF. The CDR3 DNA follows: TGTGCCAGCAGTAACAGGGGAGACATTCAGTACTTC.

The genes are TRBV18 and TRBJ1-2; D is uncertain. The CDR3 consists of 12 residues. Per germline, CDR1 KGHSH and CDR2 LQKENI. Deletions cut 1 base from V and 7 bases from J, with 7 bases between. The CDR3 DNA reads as TGTGCCAGCTCACCACTTTCCGGTGGCTACACCTTC. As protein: CASSPLSGGYTF.

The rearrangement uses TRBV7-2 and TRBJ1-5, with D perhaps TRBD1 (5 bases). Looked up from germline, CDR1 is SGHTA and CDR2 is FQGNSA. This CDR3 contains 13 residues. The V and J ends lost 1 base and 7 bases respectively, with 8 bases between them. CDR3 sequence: CASSLGGVQPQHF. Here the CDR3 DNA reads TGTGCCAGCAGCTTAGGGGGCGTACAGCCCCAGCATTTT.

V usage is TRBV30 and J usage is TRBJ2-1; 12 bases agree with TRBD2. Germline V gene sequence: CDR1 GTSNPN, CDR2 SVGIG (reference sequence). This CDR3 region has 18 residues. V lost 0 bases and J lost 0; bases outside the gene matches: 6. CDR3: CAWSVLGTSGFSYNEQFF. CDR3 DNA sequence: TGTGCCTGGAGTGTTCTGGGGACTAGCGGGTTCTCCTACAATGAGCAGTTCTTC.

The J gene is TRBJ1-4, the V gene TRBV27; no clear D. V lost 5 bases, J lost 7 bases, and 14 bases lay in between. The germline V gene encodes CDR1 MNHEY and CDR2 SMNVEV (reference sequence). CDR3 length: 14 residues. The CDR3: CASSGPDAGEKLFF. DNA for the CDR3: TGTGCCAGCAGTGGGCCGGACGCTGGTGAAAAACTGTTTTTT.

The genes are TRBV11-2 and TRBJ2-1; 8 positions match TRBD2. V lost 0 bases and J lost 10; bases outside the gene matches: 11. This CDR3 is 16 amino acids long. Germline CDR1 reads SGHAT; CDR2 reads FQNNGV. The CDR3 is CASSLEAGGLQLEQFF. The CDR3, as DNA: TGTGCCAGCAGCTTAGAGGCGGGGGGACTACAATTGGAGCAGTTCTTC.

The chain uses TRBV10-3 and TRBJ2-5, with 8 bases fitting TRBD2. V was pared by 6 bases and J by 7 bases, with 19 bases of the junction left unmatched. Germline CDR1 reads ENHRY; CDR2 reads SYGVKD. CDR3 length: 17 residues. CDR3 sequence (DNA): TGTGCCATCAGCGGGGGGGCTAGCGGAACTCTTCAACGGACCCAGTACTTC. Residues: CAISGGASGTLQRTQYF.

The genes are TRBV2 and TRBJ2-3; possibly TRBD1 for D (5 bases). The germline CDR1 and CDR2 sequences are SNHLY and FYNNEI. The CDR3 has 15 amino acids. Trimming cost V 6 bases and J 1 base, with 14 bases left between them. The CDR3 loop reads CASRNRPSGTDTQYF. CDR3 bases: TGTGCCAGCAGGAACAGGCCCTCGGGCACAGATACGCAGTATTTT.

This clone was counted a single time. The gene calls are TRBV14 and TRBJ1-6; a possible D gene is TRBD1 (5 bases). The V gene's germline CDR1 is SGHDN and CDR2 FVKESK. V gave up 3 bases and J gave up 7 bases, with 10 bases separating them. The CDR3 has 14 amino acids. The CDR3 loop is CASSHETVNSPLHF. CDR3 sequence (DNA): TGTGCCAGCAGCCATGAGACAGTAAATTCACCCCTCCACTTT. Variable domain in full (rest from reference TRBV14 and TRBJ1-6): EAGVTQFPSHSVIEKGQTVTLRCDPISGHDNLYWYRRVMGKEIKFLLHFVKESKQDESGMPNNRFLAERTGGTYSTLKVQPAELEDSGVYFCASSHETVNSPLHFGNGTRLTVT.

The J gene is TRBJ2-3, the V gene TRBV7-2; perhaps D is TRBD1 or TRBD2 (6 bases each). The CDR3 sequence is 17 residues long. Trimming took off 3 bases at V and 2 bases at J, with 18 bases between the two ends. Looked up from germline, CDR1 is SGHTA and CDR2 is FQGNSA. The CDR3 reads CASSFAATGGNTDTQYF. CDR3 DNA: TGTGCCAGCAGCTTTGCCGCGACAGGCGGGAACACAGATACGCAGTATTTT.

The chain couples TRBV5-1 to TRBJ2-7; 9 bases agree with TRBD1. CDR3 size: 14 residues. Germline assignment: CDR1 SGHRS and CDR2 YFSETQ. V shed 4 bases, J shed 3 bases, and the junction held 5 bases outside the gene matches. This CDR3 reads CASSHRGQVYEQYF. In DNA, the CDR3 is TGCGCCAGCAGCCACAGGGGGCAAGTCTACGAGCAGTACTTC.

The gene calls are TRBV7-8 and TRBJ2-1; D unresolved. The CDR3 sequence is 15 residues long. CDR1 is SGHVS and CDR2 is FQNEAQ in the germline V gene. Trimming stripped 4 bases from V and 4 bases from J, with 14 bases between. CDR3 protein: CASSSDGRPYNEQFF. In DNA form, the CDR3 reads TGTGCCAGCAGCTCGGACGGACGGCCGTACAATGAGCAGTTCTTC.

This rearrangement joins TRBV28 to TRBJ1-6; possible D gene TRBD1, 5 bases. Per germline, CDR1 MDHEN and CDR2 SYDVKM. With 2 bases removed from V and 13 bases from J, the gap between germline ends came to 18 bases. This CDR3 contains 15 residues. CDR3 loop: CASSLPYRGQGPLHF. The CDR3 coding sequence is TGTGCCAGCAGTTTACCGTACCGGGGCCAAGGGCCCCTCCACTTT.

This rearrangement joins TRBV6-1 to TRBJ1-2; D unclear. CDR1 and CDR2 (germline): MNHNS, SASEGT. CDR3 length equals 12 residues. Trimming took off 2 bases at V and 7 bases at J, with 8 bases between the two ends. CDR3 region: CASSETQAGYTF. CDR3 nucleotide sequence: TGTGCCAGCAGTGAAACCCAGGCTGGCTACACCTTC.

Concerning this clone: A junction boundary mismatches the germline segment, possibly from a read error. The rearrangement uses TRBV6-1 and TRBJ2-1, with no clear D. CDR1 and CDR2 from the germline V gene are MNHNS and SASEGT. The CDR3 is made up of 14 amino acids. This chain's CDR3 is CASSDRRMSTPDLF. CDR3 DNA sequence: TGTGCCAGCAGTGATAGGCGGATGAGTACGCCGGACCTCTTC.

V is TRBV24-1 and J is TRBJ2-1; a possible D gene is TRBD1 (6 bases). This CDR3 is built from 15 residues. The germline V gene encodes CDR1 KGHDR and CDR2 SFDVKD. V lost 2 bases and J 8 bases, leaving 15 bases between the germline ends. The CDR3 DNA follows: TGTGCCACCAGTGATTCCTGGGGGCGTGTCGATGAGCAGTTCTTC. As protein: CATSDSWGRVDEQFF.

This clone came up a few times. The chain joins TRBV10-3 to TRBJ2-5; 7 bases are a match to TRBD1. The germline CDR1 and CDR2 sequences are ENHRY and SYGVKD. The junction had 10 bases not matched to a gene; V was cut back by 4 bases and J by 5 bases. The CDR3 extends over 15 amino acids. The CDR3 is CAISAGRGQEETQYF. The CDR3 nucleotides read TGTGCCATCAGTGCCGGAAGGGGGCAGGAGGAGACCCAGTACTTC.

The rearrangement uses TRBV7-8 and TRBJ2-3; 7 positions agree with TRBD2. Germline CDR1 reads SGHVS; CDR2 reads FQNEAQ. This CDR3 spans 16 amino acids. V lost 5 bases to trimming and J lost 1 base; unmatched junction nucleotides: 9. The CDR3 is CASSPGSGARTDTQYF. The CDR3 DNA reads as TGTGCCAGCAGCCCTGGCAGCGGGGCCCGCACAGATACGCAGTATTTT. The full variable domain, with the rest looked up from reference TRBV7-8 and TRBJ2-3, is GAGVSQSPRYKVAKRGQDVALRCDPISGHVSLFWYQQALGQGPEFLTYFQNEAQLDKSGLPSDRFFAERPEGSVSTLKIQRTQQEDSAVYLCASSPGSGARTDTQYFGPGTRLTVL.

The CDR3 here is CASSEYDIASNQPQHF. As DNA, the CDR3 is TGTGCCAGCAGTGAGTACGACATTGCTAGCAATCAGCCCCAGCATTTT. This rearrangement joins TRBV6-1 to TRBJ1-5; D is unclear. The CDR3 is 16 amino acids. The V end lost 3 bases, the J end lost 0 bases, and 12 bases lay between the germline ends. Germline V gene data show CDR1 as MNHNS and CDR2 as SASEGT.